A selection of T cell receptor beta chains follows, all from one sample in a study of cytomegalovirus exposure and HLA in healthy donors. Profiled with immunoSEQ multiplex PCR; TCRdb holds only in-frame clones, not every one. The table lists approximately 110,000 clones, 60% to 85% of them singletons. Sequences were obtained from PBMCs. These TCRs come from a female donor in good health and CMV-seropositive. Both conserved end residues are part of each CDR3. Each record gives: D gene, V gene, clone size, J gene, CDR3 protein, CDR3 DNA. The D gene is left open where the match is weak. The listing skips clone size in some rows; elsewhere it reads once, few, many or a size class.

TRBD1	TRBV6-5	.	TRBJ2-7	CASSVTGGPYEQYF	TGTGCCAGCAGCGTGACAGGGGGGCCCTACGAGCAGTACTTC
.	TRBV9	.	TRBJ1-1	CASSQRPGTEAFF	TGTGCCAGCAGCCAGAGACCGGGCACTGAAGCTTTCTTT
.	TRBV14	.	TRBJ2-1	CASSQASSREQFF	TGTGCCAGCAGCCAAGCCTCTTCCCGTGAGCAGTTCTTC
TRBD1	TRBV30	.	TRBJ1-4	CAWSVTGREKLFF	TGTGCCTGGAGTGTGACAGGGCGGGAAAAACTGTTTTTT
.	TRBV9	few	TRBJ1-3	CASSARDSQSSGNTIYF	TGTGCCAGCAGCGCCCGGGACTCACAGAGCTCTGGAAACACCATATATTTT
.	TRBV2	.	TRBJ2-1	CASSEGVAWRTYNEQFF	TGTGCCAGCAGTGAAGGGGTCGCCTGGCGGACCTACAATGAGCAGTTCTTC
TRBD2	TRBV2	.	TRBJ2-5	CASSGLAGVVGGETQYF	TGTGCCAGCAGTGGACTAGCGGGAGTCGTGGGAGGAGAGACCCAGTACTTC
.	TRBV6-5	.	TRBJ1-1	CASSPLENTEAFF	TGTGCCAGCAGTCCGCTAGAGAACACTGAAGCTTTCTTT
.	TRBV9	.	TRBJ1-3	CASSVGPSSGGNTIYF	TGTGCCAGCAGCGTAGGCCCCTCGTCCGGGGGAAACACCATATATTTT
TRBD1	TRBV7-3	.	TRBJ2-7	CASSLRPRDSHEQYF	TGTGCCAGCAGCTTAAGACCCCGGGACAGCCACGAGCAGTACTTC
.	TRBV7-2	.	TRBJ1-1	CASSSTYRVSAFF	TGTGCCAGCAGCTCTACCTACAGGGTTTCAGCTTTCTTT
TRBD1	TRBV6-1	.	TRBJ1-5	CASRYDRGSNQPQHF	TGTGCCAGCAGATACGACAGGGGGAGCAATCAGCCCCAGCATTTT
.	TRBV6-1	.	TRBJ1-3	CASYQGTGNTIYF	TGTGCCAGCTATCAGGGGACTGGAAACACCATATATTTT
TRBD2	TRBV4-2	.	TRBJ2-1	CASSHHSGGATEQFF	TGTGCCAGCAGCCACCATAGCGGGGGGGCCACTGAGCAGTTCTTC